One and the same sample provided the 22 T cell receptor beta chains below, sequenced in a study of technical replicates of blood from four donors. Some clones are missing from TCRdb's copy, which holds only in-frame ones; the method was immunoSEQ multiplex PCR. The sample includes under 80,000 clones, roughly 96% seen only once; the top ten take over 0.2%. Sequenced: T cells isolated from PBMCs. Receptors were obtained from a human donor in good health.

V is TRBV4-1 and J is TRBJ2-1; 9 nucleotides match TRBD2. The junction had 12 bases not matched to a gene; V was cut back by 0 bases and J by 9 bases. Germline lookup yields CDR1 MGHRA and CDR2 YSYEKL. The CDR3 runs to 17 residues. The DNA for the CDR3 is TGCGCCAGCAGCCAAGAGGGGGCGGGAGGGCCTTATGGTGAGCAGTTCTTC. Residues: CASSQEGAGGPYGEQFF.

The chain couples TRBV6-1 to TRBJ1-6; D not resolved. V lost 3 bases and J 8 bases, leaving 8 bases between the germline ends. Germline values: CDR1 MNHNS, CDR2 SASEGT. The CDR3 is 13 residues long. The CDR3 loop is CASSESEDSPLHF. In DNA, the CDR3 is TGTGCCAGCAGTGAGTCGGAGGATTCACCCCTCCACTTT.

The V and J genes are TRBV25-1 and TRBJ2-1; D is ambiguous. V lost 3 bases, J lost 1 base, and 7 bases lay in between. CDR3 length: 14 residues. Germline V gene data show CDR1 as MGHDK and CDR2 as SYGVNS. The CDR3 sequence: CASSETPSYNEQFF. CDR3 sequence (DNA): TGTGCCAGCAGTGAGACTCCATCCTACAATGAGCAGTTCTTC.

CDR3 in amino acids: CASSIPGGHRGGTEAFF. For the CDR3, the DNA is TGTGCCAGTAGTATACCAGGCGGACACAGGGGAGGCACTGAAGCTTTCTTT. This chain uses TRBV19 with TRBJ1-1; TRBD1 agrees at 7 bases. V trimming: 2 bases; J trimming: 4 bases; junction bases outside the gene matches: 13. Germline values: CDR1 LNHDA, CDR2 SQIVND (reference sequence). The CDR3 contains 17 residues.

The rearrangement joins TRBV19 to TRBJ1-2, with D maybe TRBD1 (5 bases). CDR1 is LNHDA and CDR2 is SQIVND in the germline V gene (reference sequence). The CDR3 is made up of 13 amino acids. Trimming took 6 bases from V and 4 from J, leaving 12 bases between them. The CDR3 DNA reads TGTGCCAGTAGCTCGACAGTGTCCTATGGCTACACCTTC. Translating gives CASSSTVSYGYTF.

The genes are TRBV28 and TRBJ2-7; D call uncertain. Germline V gene sequence: CDR1 MDHEN, CDR2 SYDVKM. The CDR3 contains 14 residues. The chain's CDR3 is CAVLSSEVMDEQYF. Here the CDR3 DNA reads TGTGCGGTCCTCTCCAGCGAAGTCATGGACGAGCAGTACTTC.

This chain uses TRBV7-9 with TRBJ1-2; TRBD1 aligns across 8 bases. CDR1 is SEHNR, CDR2 FQNEAQ, per germline (reference sequence). CDR3 size: 15 residues. The V gene end was trimmed by 5 bases and the J gene end by 6 bases; junction bases not matched to a gene: 11. DNA of the CDR3: TGTGCCAGCAGCCTGGGACAGGCTCGCCGGGATGGCTACACCTTC. It is translated as CASSLGQARRDGYTF.

The V call is TRBV5-4, the J call TRBJ1-6; 9 nucleotides agree with TRBD1. Germline V gene data show CDR1 as SGHNT and CDR2 as YYREEE (reference sequence). J lost 5 bases, V lost 3 bases, and 3 bases had no gene match. The CDR3 loop spans 15 amino acids. CDR3 sequence reads: CASSSGTGHNSPLHF. The CDR3 region has the DNA TGTGCCAGCAGCTCCGGGACAGGGCATAATTCACCCCTCCACTTT.

The chain has TRBV5-4 and TRBJ2-3, with 7 positions matching TRBD2. This CDR3 region has 19 residues. Germline assignment: CDR1 SGHNT and CDR2 YYREEE (reference sequence). J gave up 2 bases and V 0 bases, and 15 bases lay outside the gene matches. This CDR3 is CASSLGPATSAFTTDTQYF. DNA for the CDR3: TGTGCCAGCAGCTTGGGACCGGCTACTAGCGCCTTCACCACAGATACGCAGTATTTT.

The rearrangement joins TRBV5-1 to TRBJ1-1; 7 bases fit TRBD1. The trim removed 0 bases at V and 5 bases at J, leaving 13 bases unmatched. The CDR3 has 17 amino acids. Germline V gene data show CDR1 as SGHRS and CDR2 as YFSETQ. For the CDR3, the DNA is TGCGCCAGCAGCTTGGGTCTGACAGGGAGTCGACGAACTGAAGCTTTCTTT. Encoded protein: CASSLGLTGSRRTEAFF.

This chain connects TRBV4-1 to TRBJ2-1; possible D gene TRBD2, 5 bases. CDR3 length: 13 residues. V shed 4 bases and J shed 8 bases, with 12 bases lying between them. Germline values: CDR1 MGHRA, CDR2 YSYEKL. The CDR3 nucleotides read TGCGCCAGCAGCCTCGGACGGCGGGATGAGCAGTTCTTC. This gives the protein CASSLGRRDEQFF.

A remark on this clone: Other DNA sequences in the sample encode the same CDR3. The V call is TRBV5-6, the J call TRBJ2-2; D unresolved. The germline V gene has CDR1 SGHDT and CDR2 YYEEEE. V was trimmed by 2 bases and J by 6 bases, leaving 5 bases between them. This CDR3 is 12 amino acids long. The CDR3 DNA reads as TGTGCCAGCAGCTTATGGCCCGGGGAGCTGTTTTTT. Residues: CASSLWPGELFF.

V usage is TRBV5-1 and J usage is TRBJ1-5; D not resolved. CDR3 length: 14 residues. Germline V CDR1 and CDR2: SGHRS, YFSETQ. V was pared by 4 bases and J by 0 bases, with 8 bases between. CDR3: CASSDPYSNQPQHF. The CDR3 nucleotides read TGCGCCAGCAGCGATCCCTATAGCAATCAGCCCCAGCATTTT.

This chain joins TRBV5-1 and TRBJ1-2; D is possibly TRBD1 (5 bases). This CDR3 has 15 residues. The germline V and J ends were trimmed by 1 base and 5 bases, with 15 bases remaining between them. Germline V gene data show CDR1 as SGHRS and CDR2 as YFSETQ. The CDR3: CASSLISDRTYGYTF. The DNA of the CDR3 is TGCGCCAGCAGCTTGATTTCTGACAGAACATATGGCTACACCTTC.

This chain connects TRBV19 to TRBJ2-2; D perhaps matches TRBD1 (6 bases). Germline CDR1 and CDR2: LNHDA and SQIVND (reference sequence). The germline V and J ends were trimmed by 6 bases and 4 bases, with 12 bases remaining between them. The CDR3 runs 14 residues. CDR3 in DNA: TGTGCCAGTAGGTCCGGGACATTCACCGGGGAGCTGTTTTTT. Residues: CASRSGTFTGELFF.

This chain connects TRBV28 to TRBJ2-7; the match to TRBD1 covers 10 bases. Germline V gives CDR1 MDHEN, CDR2 SYDVKM. J lost 5 bases, V lost 6 bases, and 10 bases had no gene match. The CDR3 loop spans 15 amino acids. The CDR3 DNA is TGTGCCAGCAGGACAGGGGGCATAACTTATGACGAGCAGTACTTC. It yields the protein CASRTGGITYDEQYF.

This chain's CDR3 is CASSQSRSGTSETYEQYF. As DNA, the CDR3 is TGTGCCAGCTCACAGTCCCGATCCGGGACTAGCGAAACCTACGAGCAGTACTTC. The chain combines TRBV18 with TRBJ2-7; 10 bases line up with TRBD2. This CDR3 is built from 18 residues. Germline V gene data show CDR1 as KGHSH and CDR2 as LQKENI. V was pared by 4 bases and J by 2 bases, with 14 bases of the junction left unmatched.

The chain links TRBV13 to TRBJ2-1; tentatively, D is TRBD2 (5 bases). CDR1 is PRHDT and CDR2 is FYEKMQ in the germline V gene (reference sequence). CDR3 size: 14 residues. V was pared by 5 bases and J by 10 bases, with 18 bases between. As DNA, the CDR3 is TGTGCCAGCAGCCAAACACTAGTCGCACGGGAGCAGTTCTTC. This sequence encodes CASSQTLVAREQFF.

The chain has TRBV13 and TRBJ1-1; D is uncertain. Germline V gene data show CDR1 as PRHDT and CDR2 as FYEKMQ (reference sequence). V lost 1 base and J lost 2, with 8 bases in between. The CDR3 totals 14 residues. The CDR3 bases are TGTGCCAGCAGCTTAGACACACACAACACTGAAGCTTTCTTT. This encodes CASSLDTHNTEAFF.

Remarks on this clone: One junction end does not reproduce the germline sequence, and a read error may be involved. The chain employs TRBV7-3 and TRBJ2-7; TRBD1 is a possible D gene (5 bases). In germline, CDR1 is SGHTA, CDR2 FQGTGA. CDR3 length equals 10 residues. Written as DNA, the CDR3 is TGTGCCAGCAGCTTATCCCTACAGGTATTC. This encodes CASSLSLQVF.

The rearrangement joins TRBV28 to TRBJ2-3; the match to TRBD2 covers 11 bases. The CDR3 is 16 amino acids. In germline, CDR1 is MDHEN, CDR2 SYDVKM. The junction had 8 bases not matched to a gene; V was cut back by 8 bases and J by 1 base. CDR3 in DNA: TGTGCCAGCCTGGTAGCGGGAGGGGGTGGCACAGATACGCAGTATTTT. Translating gives CASLVAGGGGTDTQYF.

The chain joins TRBV5-1 to TRBJ2-5, with 9 bases aligning to TRBD1. The CDR3 covers 14 residues. Germline V lookup: CDR1 SGHRS, CDR2 YFSETQ. V was pared by 4 bases and J by 1 base, with 2 bases of the junction left unmatched. CDR3 coding DNA: TGCGCCAGCAGCCTACAGGGGGCCCAAGAGACCCAGTACTTC. Translating it yields CASSLQGAQETQYF.